Presented here are 21 T cell receptor beta chains from one specimen sequenced in a study of identical twins. Each CDR3 protein is one row after TCRdb ran MiXCR on the 5' RACE reads. The sample has 400,000 to 550,000 distinct CDR3 sequences, approximately 25% seen once. This same sample was also part of a study on T cells expressing NK-cell markers.

Sequencing input: CD4+ T cells sorted from blood. Every receptor here comes from a woman aged 18-30 years in good health.

The rearrangement joins TRBV5-1 to TRBJ2-2; TRBD1 aligns across 7 bases. The CDR3 runs 14 residues. Germline loops: CDR1 SGHRS, CDR2 YFSETQ. Germline trimming cut 4 bases from V and 3 bases from J; bases unmatched to any gene: 3. CDR3 bases: TGCGCCAGCAGCATAGACAGGGACACCGGGGAGCTGTTTTTT. Its translation: CASSIDRDTGELFF. The full variable domain, its missing parts supplied by reference TRBV5-1 and TRBJ2-2, is KAGVTQTPRYLIKTRGQQVTLSCSPISGHRSVSWYQQTPGQGLQFLFEYFSETQRNKGNFPGRFSGRQFSNSRSEMNVSTLELGDSALYLCASSIDRDTGELFFGEGSRLTVL.

The CDR3 is CASSPSWARTGDNYGYTF. The DNA of the CDR3 is TGCGCCAGCAGCCCAAGTTGGGCCCGGACAGGGGATAACTATGGCTACACCTTC. The genes are TRBV4-3 and TRBJ1-2; TRBD1 matches at 9 bases. Germline lookup yields CDR1 LGHNA and CDR2 YSLEER. V shed 4 bases, J shed 1 base, and the junction held 13 bases outside the gene matches. This CDR3 region has 18 residues.

The CDR3 sequence: CASSAPHLDRWENTGELFF. The CDR3 DNA reads TGTGCCAGCAGTGCCCCTCACCTGGACAGGTGGGAGAACACCGGGGAGCTGTTTTTT. V is TRBV6-1 and J is TRBJ2-2; 7 positions agree with TRBD1. The V segment lost 4 bases and the J segment 1 base; nucleotides outside the gene matches: 15. CDR1 and CDR2 (germline): MNHNS, SASEGT. CDR3 length equals 19 residues.

The chain is built from TRBV3-1 and TRBJ1-2; no clear D gene. The CDR3 has 13 residues. V was trimmed by 1 base and J by 8 bases, leaving 11 bases between them. The germline V gene has CDR1 LGHDT and CDR2 YNNKEL (reference sequence). The CDR3 DNA sequence: TGTGCCAGCAGCCAAGCTCAAGGAGGAGGCTACACCTTC. It codes for CASSQAQGGGYTF.

The chain joins TRBV4-1 to TRBJ2-7; the D gene is possibly TRBD2 (6 bases). The CDR3 loop spans 14 amino acids. Germline V CDR1 and CDR2: MGHRA, YSYEKL. V was trimmed by 5 bases and J by 4 bases, leaving 15 bases between them. CDR3: CASSSRLDRYEQYF. CDR3 DNA sequence: TGCGCCAGCAGCTCTCGACTAGATCGGTACGAGCAGTACTTC.

The V gene is TRBV5-1, the J gene TRBJ2-1, with TRBD2 identical over 8 bases. The germline CDR1 and CDR2 sequences are SGHRS and YFSETQ. The junction had 8 bases not matched to a gene; V was cut back by 6 bases and J by 3 bases. This CDR3 comprises 15 residues. CDR3 nucleotide sequence: TGCGCCAGCACGGATAGCGGGACCAACTACAATGAGCAGTTCTTC. Protein sequence: CASTDSGTNYNEQFF.

This clonotype turned up a few times. V and J are TRBV29-1 and TRBJ1-1; D remains unclear. V was trimmed by 6 bases and J by 7 bases, leaving 15 bases between them. This CDR3 spans 12 amino acids. CDR1 is SQVTM, CDR2 ANQGSEA, per germline. CDR3 in amino acids: CSVSRVGDEAFF. CDR3 coding DNA: TGCAGCGTGAGCCGGGTAGGCGATGAAGCTTTCTTT.

This clonotype was seen a handful of times. The V gene is TRBV6-5, the J gene TRBJ2-7; TRBD1 aligns across 11 bases. The J segment lost 4 bases and the V segment lost 0 bases, leaving 2 bases of the junction unmatched. Germline V gene sequence: CDR1 MNHEY, CDR2 SVGAGI. This CDR3 has 15 amino acids. As DNA, the CDR3 is TGTGCCAGCAGTTACTCGGGGACAGGGGGATACGAGCAGTACTTC. It codes for CASSYSGTGGYEQYF.

The sample holds a few counts of this clonotype. V gene TRBV12-3 or TRBV12-4 combines with J gene TRBJ2-3; 7 bases agree with TRBD1. Trimming removed 6 bases from V and 5 bases from J; junction bases left unmatched: 14. The CDR3 consists of 16 residues. CDR3 sequence reads: CASRSRQGNSRDTQYF. The CDR3 region has the DNA TGTGCCAGCAGATCCCGACAGGGTAACTCACGAGATACGCAGTATTTT.

This clonotype was picked up a small number of times. The rearrangement uses TRBV10-3 and TRBJ2-1, with 13 bases lining up with TRBD2. Trimming cost V 4 bases and J 7 bases; bases outside gene matches: 10. Germline CDR1 reads ENHRY; CDR2 reads SYGVKD. The CDR3 sequence is 17 residues long. CDR3 loop: CAISGTSGSPTENEQFF. The DNA for the CDR3 is TGTGCCATCAGTGGGACTAGCGGGAGTCCAACGGAAAATGAGCAGTTCTTC.

This clonotype was seen a handful of times. The chain carries TRBV5-5 and TRBJ2-2; 13 positions match TRBD2. The CDR3 is made up of 17 amino acids. With V trimmed by 3 bases and J by 6 bases, 8 bases remained unmatched. The germline V gene encodes CDR1 SGHKS and CDR2 YYEKEE (reference sequence). CDR3 residues: CASSSPGLAGEAGELFF. The CDR3 DNA sequence: TGTGCCAGCAGCTCACCCGGACTAGCGGGGGAGGCCGGGGAGCTGTTTTTT.

As DNA, the CDR3 is TGTGCTAGTGGTTTAGAACAGGGTACTGAAGCTTTCTTT. Translated, it gives CASGLEQGTEAFF. The rearrangement joins TRBV12-5 to TRBJ1-1; D is perhaps TRBD1 (6 bases). V was shortened by 3 bases and J by 5 bases, with 10 bases between the two germline ends. Germline assignment: CDR1 LGHNT and CDR2 FRNRAP. This CDR3 region has 13 residues.

The chain carries TRBV7-2 and TRBJ2-2; D gene ambiguous. Trimming stripped 3 bases from V and 10 bases from J, with 6 bases between. The CDR3 totals 11 residues. CDR1 and CDR2 from the germline V gene are SGHTA and FQGNSA. CDR3 amino acids: CASSLWEELFF. Here the CDR3 DNA reads TGTGCCAGCAGCTTGTGGGAGGAGCTGTTTTTT.

Comment on this clonotype: A much larger clone differs from this one at a single base, so this may be a read error. This rearrangement joins TRBV30 to TRBJ1-5; D gene unclear. The CDR3 is made up of 13 amino acids. Germline CDR1 GTSNPN, CDR2 SVGIG (reference sequence). CDR3: CGWSGVWKGPQHF. The CDR3 bases are TGTGGCTGGAGCGGGGTTTGGAAAGGGCCCCAGCATTTT. Variable domain in full (rest from reference TRBV30 and TRBJ1-5): SQTIHQWPATLVQPVGSPLSLECTVEGTSNPNLYWYRQAAGRGLQLLFYSVGIGQISSEVPQNLSASRPQDRQFILSSKKLLLSDSGFYLCGWSGVWKGPQHFGDGTRLSIL.

The chain carries TRBV6-2 or TRBV6-3 and TRBJ2-7, with 7 bases aligning to TRBD1. This CDR3 region has 15 residues. V was pared by 6 bases and J by 3 bases, with 11 bases of the junction left unmatched. The germline V gene encodes CDR1 MNHEY and CDR2 SVGEGT. The CDR3 nucleotides are TGTGCCAGCAGGAACCTACAGGGGACCCTCTACGAGCAGTACTTC. Residues: CASRNLQGTLYEQYF.

This clonotype has just a few counts. This chain uses TRBV6-5 with TRBJ2-7; the match to TRBD1 covers 10 bases. Germline assignment: CDR1 MNHEY and CDR2 SVGAGI. The CDR3 loop spans 16 amino acids. V lost 0 bases to trimming and J lost 3 bases; unmatched junction nucleotides: 5. CDR3 sequence (DNA): TGTGCCAGCAGTTACTCAGGGACAGGGGCCAACTACGAGCAGTACTTC. Protein sequence: CASSYSGTGANYEQYF.

This chain uses TRBV5-1 with TRBJ2-2; D is perhaps TRBD1 (6 bases). CDR3 length equals 17 residues. Trimming stripped 2 bases from V and 6 bases from J, with 20 bases between. CDR1 is SGHRS and CDR2 is YFSETQ in the germline V gene. In DNA form, the CDR3 reads TGCGCCAGCAGCTTAGCCCGAGGGGGAGATTTCGCCGGGGAGCTGTTTTTT. Translated: CASSLARGGDFAGELFF.

V is TRBV10-2 and J is TRBJ2-2; D possibly uses TRBD1 or TRBD2 (5 bases each). Trimming took 3 bases from V and 6 from J, leaving 14 bases between them. CDR1 WSHSY and CDR2 SAAADI come from the germline V gene. The CDR3 has 15 residues. CDR3 residues: CASSDFWGRAGELFF. CDR3 DNA: TGCGCCAGCAGTGATTTTTGGGGGAGAGCCGGGGAGCTGTTTTTT.

This chain joins TRBV12-3 or TRBV12-4 and TRBJ1-1; D not certain. Trimming took off 7 bases at V and 5 bases at J, with 14 bases between the two ends. This CDR3 is 13 amino acids long. This CDR3 is CASTTTRKTEAFF. The CDR3 coding sequence is TGTGCCAGCACCACCACAAGGAAAACTGAAGCTTTCTTT.

The chain combines TRBV20-1 with TRBJ2-3; 10 nucleotides agree with TRBD2. The germline V gene encodes CDR1 DFQATT and CDR2 SNEGSKA (reference sequence). The CDR3 consists of 12 residues. The CDR3 DNA is TGCAGCCTTAGCGGGGGGACAGATACGCAGTATTTT. Translation: CSLSGGTDTQYF.

This chain uses TRBV3-1 with TRBJ1-5, with 8 nucleotides matching TRBD1. J lost 8 bases, V lost 3 bases, and 6 bases had no gene match. CDR3 size: 14 residues. Germline V lookup: CDR1 LGHDT, CDR2 YNNKEL (reference sequence). CDR3 residues: CASSQGQVRKPQHF. The DNA for the CDR3 is TGTGCCAGCAGCCAGGGACAGGTTAGGAAGCCCCAGCATTTT. Supplemented by reference TRBV3-1 and TRBJ1-5, the full variable domain reads DTAVSQTPKYLVTQMGNDKSIKCEQNLGHDTMYWYKQDSKKFLKIMFSYNNKELIINETVPNRFSPKSPDKAHLNLHINSLELGDSAVYFCASSQGQVRKPQHFGDGTRLSIL.